This passage covers 3 T cell receptor beta chains from one sample sequenced in a study of Graves' ophthalmopathy and Graves' hyperthyroidism. Scientists amplified the TCR beta CDR3 regions from RNA transcripts. HTBI primers were employed in first-round RT-PCR, then a second-round multiplex PCR followed. One entry per CDR3 protein results from TCRdb running MiXCR on the multiplex PCR reads. The profile shows a few hundred thousand distinct CDR3 sequences, roughly 15% of them singletons. Sequencing was done on a sample of peripheral blood. Receptors were obtained from a woman aged 18-35 years with stable Graves' hyperthyroidism.

The gene calls are TRBV11-2 and TRBJ2-7; 10 positions match TRBD1. This CDR3 region has 16 residues. The trim removed 3 bases at V and 5 bases at J, leaving 10 bases unmatched. Germline CDR1 SGHAT, CDR2 FQNNGV. CDR3 bases: TGTGCCAGCAGCTTCCGACAGGGGGCCGGTATCGACGAGCAGTACTTC. Translation: CASSFRQGAGIDEQYF.

In its sample, this clonotype was seen many times. V usage is TRBV12-3 or TRBV12-4 and J usage is TRBJ2-7; D is perhaps TRBD1 (6 bases). Trimming removed 6 bases from V and 3 bases from J, with 9 bases in between. This CDR3 has 12 amino acids. The CDR3 DNA follows: TGTGCCAGCAGGACACAGGGCTACGAGCAGTACTTC. Translation: CASRTQGYEQYF.

This clonotype was counted ten times or more. The rearrangement joins TRBV11-2 to TRBJ1-6; maybe TRBD1 (5 bases). Trimming took 5 bases from V and 8 from J, leaving 13 bases between them. Germline values: CDR1 SGHAT, CDR2 FQNNGV. CDR3 size: 14 residues. The CDR3: CASSPREGYSPLHF. In nucleotides, the CDR3 is TGTGCCAGCAGCCCGCGAGAGGGGTATTCACCCCTCCACTTT.